A single sample gave rise to the 28 T cell receptor beta chains below, sequenced in a study of shared clonotypes between healthy human individuals. The protocol was immunoSEQ multiplex PCR, while the TCRdb copy is restricted to in-frame clones and leaves out a portion. The sample consists of roughly 120,000 clones, around two thirds of them appearing once. Sequenced: memory CD8+ T cells sorted from blood. Specified subset: CD45RO+ cells pooled with CCR7-negative TemRA cells. These TCRs come from a woman in her 30s in good health.

At least ten counts were recorded for this clone. This rearrangement joins TRBV21-1 to TRBJ1-1. TRBV21-1 is listed as a pseudogene. CDR3 size: 16 residues. The CDR3 DNA follows: TGTGCCAGCAGCCCTATCCCGGGACGGAAGAACACTGAAGCTTTCTTT. Translation: CASSPIPGRKNTEAFF.

The chain couples TRBV27 to TRBJ2-1; D is perhaps TRBD2 (6 bases). The CDR3 spans 14 residues. V was trimmed by 7 bases and J by 5 bases, leaving 15 bases between them. Germline values: CDR1 MNHEY, CDR2 SMNVEV (reference sequence). Here the CDR3 reads CASTQGAGNNEQFF. The CDR3 coding sequence is TGTGCCAGCACTCAGGGTGCGGGAAACAATGAGCAGTTCTTC.

The V gene is TRBV27, the J gene TRBJ2-7; 7 nucleotides align to TRBD1. There are 14 residues in the CDR3. The V segment lost 8 bases and the J segment 6 bases; nucleotides outside the gene matches: 13. Germline-derived CDR1 and CDR2 are MNHEY and SMNVEV (reference sequence). The CDR3 loop reads CASGTGTAATEQYF. For the CDR3, the DNA is TGTGCCAGCGGGACCGGGACAGCGGCTACCGAGCAGTACTTC.

The V gene is TRBV25-1, the J gene TRBJ2-1; 10 bases agree with TRBD2. CDR3 length equals 17 residues. V lost 3 bases, J lost 8 bases, and 13 bases stayed unmatched. Germline CDR1 is MGHDK and CDR2 is SYGVNS. The DNA for the CDR3 is TGTGCCAGCAGTGATTCAGCGGGAGGGCCTAGGGGCTATGAGCAGTTCTTC. Translation: CASSDSAGGPRGYEQFF.

In its sample, this clone was seen a few times. This chain's CDR3 is CASSKGAEGANVLTF. The CDR3 region has the DNA TGTGCCAGCAGCAAGGGGGCGGAGGGGGCCAACGTCCTGACTTTC. The rearrangement uses TRBV6-1 and TRBJ2-6; 7 bases match TRBD1. The germline V gene encodes CDR1 MNHNS and CDR2 SASEGT. The CDR3 length is 15 residues. The junction had 6 bases not matched to a gene; V was cut back by 6 bases and J by 4 bases.

This clone was seen many times. The chain combines TRBV11-3 with TRBJ1-2; D remains unclear. CDR1 and CDR2 (germline): SGHNT, YENEEA. This CDR3 is built from 12 residues. Trimming stripped 0 bases from V and 6 bases from J, with 5 bases between. As DNA, the CDR3 is TGTGCCAGCAGCTTAGACGGCCATGGCTACACCTTC. It encodes CASSLDGHGYTF.

The rearrangement uses TRBV4-2 and TRBJ1-4; D ambiguous. Germline V gene lookup returns CDR1 LGHNA and CDR2 YNFKEQ. This CDR3 region has 21 residues. Trimming shortened V by 0 bases and J by 0 bases, and 23 bases separated the two germline ends. CDR3 bases: TGTGCCAGCAGCCAAGATCTTAGAGTTTGGCAGGCGCTTGCAACTAATGAAAAACTGTTTTTT. It specifies CASSQDLRVWQALATNEKLFF.

The gene calls are TRBV14 and TRBJ2-2; D is unresolved. The end of the DNA aligns better with TRBJ1-3, so the J call may be wrong. This CDR3 is built from 12 residues. CDR1 is SGHDN, CDR2 FVKESK, per germline. The CDR3 region is CASSQWGNTIYF. The CDR3 nucleotides read TGTGCCAGCAGCCAATGGGGAAACACCATATATTTT.

There are many counts of this clone. V and J are TRBV6-1 and TRBJ1-4; the D gene is possibly TRBD1 (5 bases). This CDR3 contains 15 residues. The germline V gene encodes CDR1 MNHNS and CDR2 SASEGT. Deletions cut 5 bases from V and 3 bases from J, with 13 bases between. The CDR3 region is CASSPSAGSNEKLFF. CDR3 in DNA: TGTGCCAGCAGTCCTTCGGCAGGGTCTAATGAAAAACTGTTTTTT.

This clone was seen only a few times. This rearrangement joins TRBV5-6 to TRBJ2-7; tentatively, D is TRBD1 or TRBD2 (5 bases each). Germline assignment: CDR1 SGHDT and CDR2 YYEEEE. V gave up 2 bases and J gave up 1 base, with 10 bases separating them. The CDR3 has 14 residues. The chain's CDR3 is CASSFGGDSYEQYF. CDR3 bases: TGTGCCAGCAGCTTTGGGGGTGATTCCTACGAGCAGTACTTC. Based on the CDR3 plus reference TRBV5-6 and TRBJ2-7, the full variable domain is DAGVTQSPTHLIKTRGQQVTLRCSPKSGHDTVSWYQQALGQGPQFIFQYYEEEERQRGNFPDRFSGHQFPNYSSELNVNALLLGDSALYLCASSFGGDSYEQYFGPGTRLTVT.

This chain connects TRBV11-2 to TRBJ1-1; the D is unclear. The CDR3 loop spans 16 amino acids. CDR1 is SGHAT, CDR2 FQNNGV, per germline. V gave up 0 bases and J gave up 3 bases, with 14 bases separating them. The CDR3 is CASSLDQSRRDTEAFF. The CDR3, as DNA: TGTGCCAGCAGCTTAGACCAGTCCAGACGGGACACTGAAGCTTTCTTT.

V usage is TRBV7-6 and J usage is TRBJ1-1; D not certain. Germline V gene data show CDR1 as SGHVS and CDR2 as FNYEAQ. With 5 bases removed from V and 2 bases from J, the gap between germline ends came to 9 bases. The CDR3 has 13 residues. As DNA, the CDR3 is TGTGCCAGCAGCCCCTTATCCAACACTGAAGCTTTCTTT. Its translation: CASSPLSNTEAFF.

The chain has TRBV28 and TRBJ2-1, with 9 nucleotides matching TRBD2. V trimming: 5 bases; J trimming: 6 bases; junction bases outside the gene matches: 5. The CDR3 loop spans 14 amino acids. Germline CDR1 and CDR2: MDHEN and SYDVKM. The CDR3 is CASSDGLAFNEQFF. CDR3 coding DNA: TGTGCCAGCAGTGATGGACTAGCGTTCAATGAGCAGTTCTTC. Together with reference TRBV28 and TRBJ2-1, the CDR3 gives the full variable domain: DVKVTQSSRYLVKRTGEKVFLECVQDMDHENMFWYRQDPGLGLRLIYFSYDVKMKEKGDIPEGYSVSREKKERFSLILESASTNQTSMYLCASSDGLAFNEQFFGPGTRLTVL.

The chain couples TRBV6-1 to TRBJ1-1, with TRBD1 matching over 7 bases. V dropped 2 bases and J dropped 1; count of bases not matched to a gene: 7. CDR1 and CDR2 (germline): MNHNS, SASEGT. The CDR3 contains 16 residues. The CDR3, as DNA: TGTGCCAGCAGTGAATCCCCGCACAGGGGGAACACTGAAGCTTTCTTT. This translates into CASSESPHRGNTEAFF.

The rearrangement joins TRBV27 to TRBJ2-3, with 9 bases identical to TRBD2. The CDR3 is made up of 14 amino acids. Trimming took 6 bases from V and 5 from J; bases not matched to a gene: 6. Germline V gives CDR1 MNHEY, CDR2 SMNVEV (reference sequence). The CDR3 here is CASRISGRKDTQYF. Here the CDR3 DNA reads TGTGCCAGCAGAATCAGCGGGAGGAAAGATACGCAGTATTTT.

The V and J genes are TRBV7-9 and TRBJ2-7; no firm D call. This CDR3 is built from 15 residues. CDR1 and CDR2 from the germline V gene are SEHNR and FQNEAQ (reference sequence). Trimming took 5 bases from V and 0 from J, leaving 14 bases between them. The CDR3 sequence is CASSQDDSSSYEQYF. DNA for the CDR3: TGTGCCAGCAGCCAAGATGACTCCAGCTCCTACGAGCAGTACTTC.

This clone was seen a few times. The V and J genes are TRBV4-1 and TRBJ2-1; 7 bases align to TRBD1. The CDR3 is 16 amino acids. Germline loops: CDR1 MGHRA, CDR2 YSYEKL. Trimming took 1 base from V and 5 from J; bases not matched to a gene: 8. CDR3 in DNA: TGCGCCAGCAGCCAAGCCCGCGGACAGGTGGACAATGAGCAGTTCTTC. It encodes CASSQARGQVDNEQFF.

This clone was counted many times. Sequence at one end of the junction differs from germline and may be a read error. The chain uses TRBV7-9 and TRBJ1-5; D may be TRBD1 (6 bases). CDR1 and CDR2 from the germline V gene are SEHNR and FQNEAQ (reference sequence). CDR3 length equals 14 residues. CDR3 sequence reads: CASSQVADRQPQHF. CDR3 sequence (DNA): TGCGCCAGCAGCCAAGTAGCGGACAGACAGCCCCAGCATTTT.

Only one count was recorded for this clone. The chain has TRBV29-1 and TRBJ2-7, with TRBD2 as a possible D gene (6 bases). CDR3 length: 13 amino acids. The V gene lost 4 bases and the J gene lost 3 bases, with 13 bases spanning the gap. CDR1 is SQVTM and CDR2 is ANQGSEA in the germline V gene. The CDR3 region has the DNA TGCAGCGTTGGAAGCGCGGAGGGCTACGAGCAGTACTTC. This encodes CSVGSAEGYEQYF.

This clone was picked up one time. The chain has TRBV27 and TRBJ2-2; TRBD2 matches 9 bases. From germline, CDR1 is MNHEY and CDR2 SMNVEV (reference sequence). The trim removed 5 bases at V and 5 bases at J, leaving 9 bases unmatched. This CDR3 contains 16 residues. CDR3 loop: CASSPIAGEWTGELFF. CDR3 DNA sequence: TGTGCCAGCAGTCCAATAGCGGGAGAGTGGACCGGGGAGCTGTTTTTT.

J is TRBJ2-1 and V is TRBV5-1, with D possibly TRBD2 on 5 matching bases. The V end was cut by 5 bases, the J end by 0 bases, with 6 bases between. Germline CDR1 SGHRS, CDR2 YFSETQ. This CDR3 contains 13 residues. This chain's CDR3 is CASSRDSYNEQFF. CDR3 coding DNA: TGCGCCAGCAGTCGGGACTCCTACAATGAGCAGTTCTTC. Combining the CDR3 with reference TRBV5-1 and TRBJ2-1 gives the whole variable domain KAGVTQTPRYLIKTRGQQVTLSCSPISGHRSVSWYQQTPGQGLQFLFEYFSETQRNKGNFPGRFSGRQFSNSRSEMNVSTLELGDSALYLCASSRDSYNEQFFGPGTRLTVL.

The CDR3 nucleotides read TGTGCCAGCAGCTTAGTGGCCGGGTACTACTACAATGAGCAGTTCTTC. Translated, it gives CASSLVAGYYYNEQFF. The chain carries TRBV7-2 and TRBJ2-1; no clear D. This CDR3 contains 16 residues. Deletions cut 1 base from V and 3 bases from J, with 13 bases between. Germline V lookup: CDR1 SGHTA, CDR2 FQGNSA. The full variable domain, completed using reference TRBV7-2 and TRBJ2-1, is GAGVSQSPSNKVTEKGKDVELRCDPISGHTALYWYRQSLGQGLEFLIYFQGNSAPDKSGLPSDRFSAERTGGSVSTLTIQRTQQEDSAVYLCASSLVAGYYYNEQFFGPGTRLTVL.

The chain carries TRBV28 and TRBJ2-1, with 8 nucleotides matching TRBD2. The germline V gene encodes CDR1 MDHEN and CDR2 SYDVKM. The V and J ends lost 5 bases and 7 bases, in that order; junction bases with no gene match: 13. The CDR3 loop spans 16 amino acids. The CDR3 sequence is CASSPIGSGSENEQFF. The DNA for the CDR3 is TGTGCCAGCAGTCCAATAGGAAGCGGGAGTGAAAATGAGCAGTTCTTC.

CDR3 amino acids: CASSYSMGDEQYF. The CDR3 DNA follows: TGTGCCAGCAGTTACTCGATGGGGGACGAGCAGTACTTC. The chain employs TRBV6-6 and TRBJ2-7, with D perhaps assigned TRBD1 or TRBD2 (5 bases each). The CDR3 sequence is 13 residues long. The germline V and J ends were trimmed by 0 bases and 5 bases, with 8 bases remaining between them. Germline loops: CDR1 MNHNY, CDR2 SVGAGI (reference sequence).

This sequence joins TRBV7-9 and TRBJ1-1; D is uncertain. This CDR3 comprises 12 residues. Per the germline V gene, CDR1 is SEHNR and CDR2 is FQNEAQ (reference sequence). V lost 1 base, J lost 4 bases, and 4 bases lay in between. This chain's CDR3 is CASSLGFTEAFF. The DNA for the CDR3 is TGTGCCAGCAGCTTAGGGTTCACTGAAGCTTTCTTT.

This clone was observed a handful of times. J is TRBJ2-6 and V is TRBV7-6; D gene uncertain. Germline V CDR1 and CDR2: SGHVS, FNYEAQ. Trimming removed 5 bases from V and 5 bases from J, with 13 bases in between. CDR3 length: 15 amino acids. CDR3 DNA: TGTGCCAGCAGCCAGAACCGAAGTCGGGCCAACGTCCTGACTTTC. Protein product: CASSQNRSRANVLTF.

The chain has TRBV11-3 and TRBJ2-1; D unresolved. The V gene lost 3 bases and the J gene lost 2 bases, with 11 bases spanning the gap. CDR3 length: 15 amino acids. Germline V CDR1 and CDR2: SGHNT, YENEEA. CDR3 coding DNA: TGTGCCAGCAGCTTGGCTGCTACGCCCTACAATGAGCAGTTCTTC. The encoded protein is CASSLAATPYNEQFF.

This clone has only one observation. The chain employs TRBV12-1 and TRBJ2-2; the table names TRBD2, a call not compared with the DNA. TRBV12-1 is classified as a pseudogene. This CDR3 is built from 16 residues. CDR3 protein: CASSPPGSLNTGELFF. The CDR3 DNA reads TGTGCCAGCAGCCCACCCGGGTCCTTGAACACCGGGGAGCTGTTTTTT.